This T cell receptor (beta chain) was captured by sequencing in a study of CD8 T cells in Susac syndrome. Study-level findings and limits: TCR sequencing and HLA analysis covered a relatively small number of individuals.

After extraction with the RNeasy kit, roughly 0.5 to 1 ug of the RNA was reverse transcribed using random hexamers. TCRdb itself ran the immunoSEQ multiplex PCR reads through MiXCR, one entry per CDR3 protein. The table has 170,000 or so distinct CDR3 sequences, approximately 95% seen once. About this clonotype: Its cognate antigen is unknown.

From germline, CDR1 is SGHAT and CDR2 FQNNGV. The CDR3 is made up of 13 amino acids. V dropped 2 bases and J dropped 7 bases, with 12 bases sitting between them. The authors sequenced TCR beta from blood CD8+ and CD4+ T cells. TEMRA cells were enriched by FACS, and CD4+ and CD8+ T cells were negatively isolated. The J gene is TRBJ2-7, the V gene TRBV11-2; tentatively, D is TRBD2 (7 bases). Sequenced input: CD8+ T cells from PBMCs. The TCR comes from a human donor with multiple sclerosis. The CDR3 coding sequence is TGTGCCAGCAGCTTAACAGGGCGGGAGGAGCAGTACTTC. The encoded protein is CASSLTGREEQYF.